This T cell receptor (beta chain) was found in a study of vaccination effects on CD4 cells after COVID-19. Comments on this clone: Its target is not known.

Produced via immunoSEQ multiplex PCR; TCRdb's table is partial and in-frame only. This table holds some 70,000 clones, about 80% found once. The V gene's germline CDR1 is SGHTA and CDR2 FQGTGA. V was clipped by 4 bases and J by 2 bases, with 12 bases between them. This CDR3 is 15 amino acids long. ViraFEST used viral peptide pools to expand antigen-specific CD4+ T cells before sequencing. Subsequent to a culture period of under 11 days, CD4+ T cells were isolated. Of the BNT162b2 and mRNA-1273 vaccines, participants received two doses of one or the other. Every well got over 1.5 million PBMC, which were grown with around 10 IU/ml IL-2 and around 10 ug/ml peptides.

Here the sequenced sample was CD4+ T cells from PBMCs cultured with HCoV-229E spike peptides, taken after COVID-19 vaccination. The receptor was derived from a human donor who received a COVID-19 vaccine. The chain employs TRBV7-3 and TRBJ2-1, with a weak D call TRBD1 (6 bases). The CDR3 sequence: CASSSTGSAYNEQFF. The CDR3 nucleotides read TGTGCCAGCAGCTCAACAGGGTCAGCCTACAATGAGCAGTTCTTC.